This entry lists 18 T cell receptor beta chains sequenced from one sample in a study of blood T cell repertoires in COVID-19. This table comes from immunoSEQ multiplex PCR, and its TCRdb copy is limited to in-frame clones, with some not included. Of 200,000 or so clones detected, 80% appear once; the ten largest clones hold approximately 5%. The specimen sequenced was peripheral blood. These receptors were collected from a human donor in a cohort sampled during active COVID-19.

The rearrangement links TRBV7-9 to TRBJ2-2; TRBD2 agrees at 9 bases. Trimming removed 4 bases from V and 6 bases from J; junction bases left unmatched: 6. The germline CDR1 and CDR2 sequences are SEHNR and FQNEAQ (reference sequence). The CDR3 has 15 residues. CDR3 sequence reads: CASSYSGRLPGELFF. The CDR3 bases are TGTGCCAGCAGCTATAGCGGGAGACTTCCCGGGGAGCTGTTTTTT.

In this sample, this clone turned up a few times. This chain joins TRBV6-6 and TRBJ2-1; D remains ambiguous. The V gene's germline CDR1 is MNHNY and CDR2 SVGAGI (reference sequence). This CDR3 region has 15 residues. V shed 2 bases and J shed 7 bases, with 15 bases lying between them. The chain's CDR3 is CASSYERRLRNEQFF. In DNA, the CDR3 is TGTGCCAGCAGTTACGAACGGCGTCTGAGGAATGAGCAGTTCTTC.

The chain joins TRBV5-6 to TRBJ1-5, with TRBD1 matching 7 bases. Unmatched junction bases numbered 10, after V lost 0 bases and J lost 7 bases. There are 16 residues in the CDR3. In germline, CDR1 is SGHDT, CDR2 YYEEEE. CDR3 nucleotides: TGTGCCAGCAGCTTGGCCATGGCAGGGGGATGGCAGCCCCAGCATTTT. It translates to CASSLAMAGGWQPQHF.

The J gene is TRBJ2-2, the V gene TRBV19; no firm D call. The germline V and J ends were trimmed by 3 bases and 1 base, with 6 bases remaining between them. The CDR3 consists of 14 residues. CDR1 is LNHDA, CDR2 SQIVND, per germline (reference sequence). CDR3 nucleotide sequence: TGTGCCAGTAGTATTGGCGGGAACACCGGGGAGCTGTTTTTT. Translated, it gives CASSIGGNTGELFF.

The chain combines TRBV11-2 with TRBJ2-7, with 8 positions matching TRBD2. Germline V gene lookup returns CDR1 SGHAT and CDR2 FQNNGV. The ends lost 1 base at V and 4 bases at J; junction bases unmatched: 6. This CDR3 has 15 amino acids. CDR3 bases: TGTGCCAGCAGCTTAGGGAGCGGGAGAAGGTACGAGCAGTACTTC. It codes for CASSLGSGRRYEQYF.

This clone came up a few times. V gene TRBV7-9 combines with J gene TRBJ1-1; 9 nucleotides match TRBD1. With V trimmed by 3 bases and J by 4 bases, 6 bases remained unmatched. Germline V gives CDR1 SEHNR, CDR2 FQNEAQ (reference sequence). The CDR3 is made up of 15 amino acids. The DNA of the CDR3 is TGTGCCAGCAGCTTTACAGGGGGCGAGGGCACTGAAGCTTTCTTT. Translating gives CASSFTGGEGTEAFF.

The V call is TRBV7-2, the J call TRBJ1-5, with D possibly being TRBD1 (6 bases). The CDR3 length is 15 residues. Germline V gene lookup returns CDR1 SGHTA and CDR2 FQGNSA. Trimming cost V 6 bases and J 6 bases, with 18 bases left between them. CDR3 region: CASRLAGVGGQPQHF. In DNA, the CDR3 is TGTGCCAGCAGGCTAGCAGGGGTAGGGGGTCAGCCCCAGCATTTT.

V and J are TRBV9 and TRBJ1-2; no firm D call. This CDR3 contains 14 residues. CDR1 is SGDLS, CDR2 YYNGEE, per germline. Trimming stripped 3 bases from V and 2 bases from J, with 11 bases between. The CDR3 loop is CASSALERNYGYTF. The DNA of the CDR3 is TGTGCCAGCAGCGCCCTCGAGAGGAACTATGGCTACACCTTC.

The chain joins TRBV6-5 to TRBJ2-7, with no clear D. Germline CDR1 is MNHEY and CDR2 is SVGAGI. V was pared by 2 bases and J by 3 bases, with 8 bases between. The length of the CDR3 is 13 residues. This CDR3 is CASSYDSFYEQYF. The CDR3 nucleotides read TGTGCCAGCAGTTACGACTCTTTCTACGAGCAGTACTTC.

This rearrangement joins TRBV11-2 to TRBJ2-2; TRBD1 agrees at 7 bases. The V gene's germline CDR1 is SGHAT and CDR2 FQNNGV. V lost 5 bases, J lost 10 bases, and 13 bases stayed unmatched. CDR3 length equals 15 residues. DNA of the CDR3: TGTGCCAGCAGCACCGGTTGGGACAGCCCGCCGGAGCTGTTTTTT. This sequence encodes CASSTGWDSPPELFF.

Only a few counts were recorded for this clone. The chain employs TRBV7-9 and TRBJ1-1; D not certain. Germline loops: CDR1 SEHNR, CDR2 FQNEAQ (reference sequence). This CDR3 contains 13 residues. Trimming took off 2 bases at V and 5 bases at J, with 9 bases between the two ends. The chain's CDR3 is CASSLLPRTEAFF. CDR3 in DNA: TGTGCCAGCAGCTTATTACCTAGGACTGAAGCTTTCTTT.

This clone was counted once. The chain employs TRBV7-2 and TRBJ1-2, with TRBD1 identical over 11 bases. In germline, CDR1 is SGHTA, CDR2 FQGNSA. The CDR3 has 15 amino acids. V lost 5 bases, J lost 4 bases, and 6 bases stayed unmatched. The CDR3 DNA reads as TGTGCCAGCAGCGCCAGGACAGGGGGCGGCTATGGCTACACCTTC. It specifies CASSARTGGGYGYTF.

The rearrangement links TRBV29-1 to TRBJ1-1; D is possibly TRBD1 (5 bases). From germline, CDR1 is SQVTM and CDR2 ANQGSEA. Between the trimmed V and J ends, which lost 8 bases and 1 base, there was a span of 11 bases. CDR3 length: 12 residues. Here the CDR3 DNA reads TGCAGCCCGGCCAGGGCGAACACTGAAGCTTTCTTT. Translation gives CSPARANTEAFF.

The chain combines TRBV7-2 with TRBJ2-1, with a tentative D call TRBD2 (5 bases). The length of the CDR3 is 15 residues. Germline CDR1 is SGHTA and CDR2 is FQGNSA. The V gene lost 4 bases and the J gene lost 2 bases, with 12 bases spanning the gap. The CDR3 loop is CASSSARLPYNEQFF. DNA for the CDR3: TGTGCCAGCAGCTCGGCCAGACTACCCTACAATGAGCAGTTCTTC.

This clone appeared a single time. The rearrangement links TRBV7-9 to TRBJ2-3, with 7 bases matching TRBD1. Germline CDR1 SEHNR, CDR2 FQNEAQ (reference sequence). The CDR3 covers 14 residues. After removal of 4 bases from V and 0 bases from J, the junction contained 1 base not matched to a gene. CDR3 residues: CASSYRGSTDTQYF. The CDR3 DNA sequence: TGTGCCAGCAGCTACAGGGGAAGCACAGATACGCAGTATTTT.

This sequence joins TRBV18 and TRBJ2-7; TRBD1 matches 7 bases. Germline V gene data show CDR1 as KGHSH and CDR2 as LQKENI. V trimming: 3 bases; J trimming: 1 base; junction bases outside the gene matches: 3. This CDR3 spans 14 amino acids. The CDR3 sequence: CASSPNRGSYEQYF. CDR3 DNA: TGTGCCAGCTCACCCAACAGGGGTTCCTACGAGCAGTACTTC.

This clone has only one observation. The chain links TRBV27 to TRBJ2-7, with a weak D call TRBD2 (5 bases). Germline values: CDR1 MNHEY, CDR2 SMNVEV (reference sequence). The CDR3 runs to 13 residues. Trimming shortened V by 1 base and J by 4 bases, and 8 bases separated the two germline ends. DNA for the CDR3: TGTGCCAGCAGTTTATTAAGCGGTTACGAGCAGTACTTC. Amino acids: CASSLLSGYEQYF.

The chain has TRBV10-2 and TRBJ2-3, with TRBD2 matching 12 bases. Trimming at V came to 4 bases and at J to 2 bases, leaving 7 bases not matched to a gene. The germline CDR1 and CDR2 sequences are WSHSY and SAAADI. The CDR3 extends over 17 amino acids. Here the CDR3 reads CASSALAGGPVTDTQYF. The CDR3, as DNA: TGCGCCAGCAGTGCCCTAGCGGGAGGGCCGGTCACAGATACGCAGTATTTT.